This TCR beta chain derives from a study of blood T cell repertoires in COVID-19 (dated by TCRdb to the early 2020s). About the study as a whole: Collaborator samples came from the United States, Italy and Spain and covered acute and convalescent phases of COVID-19. A de-identified subject ID, COVID-19 status, age in years and sex were almost always included in the sample metadata. Deeply sampled blood TCRbeta repertoires from subjects exposed to, actively infected with, or recovered from COVID-19 were included in the dataset. HLA class I and class II types, where available, came from metadata supplied by the sample provider rather than from assay-based typing. The repertoires were made available in a free public database intended to serve as a resource for research on the immune response to SARS-CoV-2. The samples were drawn from two sources: the first 160 participants of the ongoing ImmuneRACE study, and fewer than 1,500 subjects contributed by 6 global collaborators. The material from the prospective study consisted of cDNA or gDNA derived from T cells, B-cell-depleted T cells, or PBMCs.

Details on this clone: Its antigen remains unidentified. Base qualities are missing; no much larger clone stands one base away.

Overall study results and their limits: How much clinical and demographic metadata was included differed by source and by participant, and the metadata was provided uncurated.

In Seattle, one collaborating source enrolled patients while the infection was active and tracked those patients longitudinally over the course of disease. The collaborating institutions used their own protocols to collect whole blood in K2EDTA tubes. Collaborator samples were shipped for TCRbeta analysis as frozen whole blood, isolated PBMCs, or DNA extracted from either sample type. TCRbeta CDR3 regions were amplified from genomic DNA using the immunoSEQ Assay, a bias-controlled multiplex PCR. On the study's bioinformatics: Within the assay, amplification of reference gene primers was used to estimate how many nucleated cells each sample contained. To quantify the absolute abundance of each unique TCRbeta CDR3 rearrangement, sequence reads were collapsed and filtered. For each sample, productive Simpson clonality was calculated by taking the square root of Simpson's diversity index across productive rearrangements. Here the immuneACCESS table is served through TCRdb, limited to in-frame sequences with V and J called. Missing clones are a known gap in these copies; in checked studies unresolved V genes cover under half, and the rest lacks a known reason. That table supplies the V and J calls and clone size; D and trimming were determined from the DNA. A total of 250,000 to 300,000 clones appear in this sample, 90% of them only once. The ten largest clones add up to 2.1% of the sample.

V ends up 0 bases short and J 3 bases short, with an unmatched junction base count of 3. The CDR3, from cysteine to phenylalanine, totals 15 residues. The sequence is cut down to CDR3 DNA, 45 bases in frame from base 1. From the germline V gene, CDR1 is MNHEY and CDR2 is SVGAGI. The clonotype was recovered from a woman aged 55-75 years with COVID-19, enrolled during active disease. The chain is assembled from TRBV6-5 and TRBJ2-7; TRBD2 lines up with 9 middle nucleotides. Sequenced material: peripheral blood. The CDR3 is CASSYSGTSHYEQYF. The bases are TGTGCCAGCAGTTACTCTGGGACTAGCCACTACGAGCAGTACTTC.